What follows is one T cell receptor (beta chain) and its context. Its target is unknown. J gave up 0 bases and V 7 bases, and 1 base lay outside the gene matches. CDR3 length: 14 residues. The germline V gene has CDR1 SGHAT and CDR2 FQDESV (reference sequence). This record belongs to a study of cytomegalovirus exposure and HLA in healthy donors. Whole-study context: Earlier work reported 95 million to 130 million unique TCR beta sequences from some 180 million T cells. Caucasian-associated ancestry cluster membership applied to approximately 80% of 300 to 450 genotyped donors. Findings and limits, study-wide: Sequencing probably produced one cluster of sequence variants that were highly shared.

60 Vbeta and 13 Jbeta primers were used in PCR. Using immunoSEQ multiplex PCR, the repertoire was profiled, and TCRdb retains in-frame clones only, with some absent. The sample has about 140,000 clones; about 79% are singletons. The sample taken for sequencing was PBMCs. This chain links TRBV11-1 with TRBJ1-4; TRBD1 agrees at 8 bases. The receptor was derived from a woman younger than 45 in good health and CMV-seronegative. CDR3 bases: TGTGCCAGCAAACAGGGGGCAACTAATGAAAAACTGTTTTTT. This encodes CASKQGATNEKLFF.